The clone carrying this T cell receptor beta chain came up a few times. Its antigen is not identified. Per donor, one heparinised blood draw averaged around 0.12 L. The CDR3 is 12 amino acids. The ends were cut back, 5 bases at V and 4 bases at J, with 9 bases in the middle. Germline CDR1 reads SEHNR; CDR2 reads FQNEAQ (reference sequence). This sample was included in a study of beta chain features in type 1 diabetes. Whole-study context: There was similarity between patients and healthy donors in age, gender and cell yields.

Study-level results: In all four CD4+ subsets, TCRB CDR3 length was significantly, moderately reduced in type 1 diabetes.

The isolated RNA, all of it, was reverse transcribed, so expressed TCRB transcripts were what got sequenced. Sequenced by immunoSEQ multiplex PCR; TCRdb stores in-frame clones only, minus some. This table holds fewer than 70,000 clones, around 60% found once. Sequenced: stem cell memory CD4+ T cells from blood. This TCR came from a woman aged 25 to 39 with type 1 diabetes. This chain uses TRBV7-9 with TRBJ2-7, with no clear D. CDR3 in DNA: TGTGCCAGCAGCCGAGCATTTTACGAGCAGTACTTC. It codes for CASSRAFYEQYF.